This entry describes one T cell receptor beta chain. Its antigen target is currently unknown. Within one base of it there is no much larger clone, and no base qualities were kept. The germline V gene (reference sequence) supplies CDR1 DFQATT and CDR2 SNEGSKA. Inclusive of the bounding cysteine and phenylalanine, the CDR3 is 14 residues long. This entry keeps only the CDR3 DNA: 42 bases, framed from base 1. The germline V end is reduced by 6 bases and the J end by 6 bases; junction bases left unmatched: 8. TCR libraries were built from 400 ng RNA with the Immunoverse kit, using molecular barcoded adaptors covering alpha/delta and beta/gamma chains. The same RNA used for transcriptome sequencing was used for TCR library preparation. Sequencing of TCR libraries was carried out on an Illumina HiSeq 4000 with 2 x 150 cycles. Processing in the source paper ran as follows. TCR reads were aligned to human V, D, J and C references and assembled into CDR3 clonotypes with MiXCR, including quality filtering and error correction. The tcR package in R was used for analysis of clonotype counts and gene usage diversity. Raw mapping reads were checked after the RNA-seq reads had been mapped by STAR aligner version 2.5.3a onto the human GRCh37 genome. To test how sequencing depth affected the clonotypes detected, IR-seq fastq files were randomly downsampled with Seqtk 1.3. The public reads were quality trimmed at Q25 with fastp and then assembled into clones with MiXCR by TCRdb, keeping productive beta chains. Here each entry gathers all rows of one CDR3 protein and keeps the most common genes and DNA. TCRdb, rather than the study authors, made the V and J calls. This sample is represented by fewer than 100,000 distinct CDR3 sequences; about 12% of them were singletons. The top ten constitute around 14% of the sample.

This sample was taken from a study of read filtering for tumor transcriptome and immune sequencing (dated by TCRdb to 2018 to 2020). About the study as a whole: The cohort was composed of roughly 18 male and 14 female patients, with a mean age of roughly 61 years and an age range of roughly 45 to 80. By revised international staging, about 8 patients were R-ISS I, under 20 were R-ISS II and about seven were R-ISS III. After DNase treatment, whole-transcriptome libraries were prepared with the TruSeq RNA Access Library Prep Kit. Per sample, about 4.05 to 11 million TCR-region mapped reads were obtained with IR-seq, compared with only roughly 80 to 1273 with RNA-seq. The study compared TCR repertoires from targeted immune repertoire sequencing and bulk whole-transcriptome sequencing run on the same bone marrow samples. As a main aim, a read-filtering strategy for immune repertoire data was addressed, with the specific question being whether clonotypes supported by a single read should be removed. Overall results and qualifications from the work: Single-read clonotypes made up around 85% of clonotypes but only approximately 3.7% of total reads in IR-seq, compared with roughly 70% of clonotypes and about 44% of reads in RNA-seq. IR-seq captured clonotypes at much higher depth and more reliably than RNA-seq, and smaller IR-seq throughput sufficed to identify most shared clonotypes. The sorted CD138-negative fraction was not purified T cells but a mixed bone marrow immune population. When single-read clonotypes were removed, the proportions of shared clonotypes in IR-seq and RNA-seq correlated more strongly.

Every patient had bone marrow sampled at the time of active disease. Isolation of bone marrow mononuclear cells was performed by Ficoll-Hypaque density gradient centrifugation. Myeloma plasma cells were removed and CD138-negative cells were obtained by negative selection following labeling with CD138 magnetic microbeads on a MACS separator. Flow cytometry with CD138 antibodies on an Attune NxT was used to check how pure the isolated cells were. Total RNA was extracted with TRIzol reagent and quantified with a NanoDrop spectrophotometer. Paired RNA-seq and IR-seq were performed on the CD138-negative bone marrow sample of each patient.

The V and J genes are TRBV20-1 and TRBJ2-3, with TRBD2 matching 11 junction bases. This sequence originates from a donor aged 40 or older with multiple myeloma. The sequencing input was a population of CD138-negative cells sorted from bone marrow. The cell subset or site label of this sample denotes: bone marrow mononuclear cells depleted of CD138+ plasma/myeloma cells by negative magnetic selection. The bases are TGCAGTGCCGCCTCCGGACTAGCGGGTGATACGCAGTATTTT. Translated, this is CSAASGLAGDTQYF.